This T cell receptor beta chain was identified in a study of blood T cell repertoires in COVID-19. Overall study context: Researchers got acute and convalescent COVID-19 samples from the United States, Italy and Spain.

Method: immunoSEQ multiplex PCR; TCRdb's copy keeps in-frame clones and lacks some. The sample has 80,000 to 100,000 clones; about 90% are singletons. The V end lost 5 bases, the J end lost 7 bases, and 21 bases lay between the germline ends. This CDR3 contains 16 residues. Per germline, CDR1 SEHNR and CDR2 FQNEAQ (reference sequence). V is TRBV7-9 and J is TRBJ1-5; D is undetermined. Material for sequencing was peripheral blood. The TCR comes from a human donor with active COVID-19. The donor label of this sample is uncertain. CDR3 sequence: CASSQGSGILGQPQHF. The CDR3 nucleotides read TGTGCCAGCAGCCAAGGCTCGGGGATCTTGGGCCAGCCCCAGCATTTT. Full variable domain (missing parts from reference TRBV7-9 and TRBJ1-5): DTGVSQNPRHKITKRGQNVTFRCDPISEHNRLYWYRQTLGQGPEFLTYFQNEAQLEKSRLLSDRFSAERPKGSFSTLEIQRTEQGDSAMYLCASSQGSGILGQPQHFGDGTRLSIL.